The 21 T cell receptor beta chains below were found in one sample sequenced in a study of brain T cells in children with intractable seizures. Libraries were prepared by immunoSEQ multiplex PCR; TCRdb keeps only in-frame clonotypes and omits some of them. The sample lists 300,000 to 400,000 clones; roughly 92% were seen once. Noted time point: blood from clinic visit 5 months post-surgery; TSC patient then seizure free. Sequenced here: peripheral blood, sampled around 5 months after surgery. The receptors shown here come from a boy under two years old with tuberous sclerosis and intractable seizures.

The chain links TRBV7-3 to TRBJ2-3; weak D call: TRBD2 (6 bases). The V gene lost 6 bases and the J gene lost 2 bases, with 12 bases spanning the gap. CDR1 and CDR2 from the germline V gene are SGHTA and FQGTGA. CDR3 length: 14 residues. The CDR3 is CASSSGLTTDTQYF. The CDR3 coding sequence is TGTGCCAGCAGTTCGGGACTTACCACAGATACGCAGTATTTT. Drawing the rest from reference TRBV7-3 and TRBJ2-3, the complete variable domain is GAGVSQTPSNKVTEKGKYVELRCDPISGHTALYWYRQSLGQGPEFLIYFQGTGAADDSGLPNDRFFAVRPEGSVSTLKIQRTERGDSAVYLCASSSGLTTDTQYFGPGTRLTVL.

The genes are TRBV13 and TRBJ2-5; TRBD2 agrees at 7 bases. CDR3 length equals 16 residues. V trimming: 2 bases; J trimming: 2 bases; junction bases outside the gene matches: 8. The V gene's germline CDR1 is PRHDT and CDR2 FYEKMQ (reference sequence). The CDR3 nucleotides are TGTGCCAGCAGCTTACGAGAGCGGGGCCAACAAGAGACCCAGTACTTC. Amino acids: CASSLRERGQQETQYF.

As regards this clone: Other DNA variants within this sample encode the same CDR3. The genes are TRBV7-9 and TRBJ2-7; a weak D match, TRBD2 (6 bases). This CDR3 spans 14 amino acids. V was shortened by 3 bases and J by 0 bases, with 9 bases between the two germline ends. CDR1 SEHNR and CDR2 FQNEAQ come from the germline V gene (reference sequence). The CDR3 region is CASSLAGPSYEQYF. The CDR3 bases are TGTGCCAGCAGCTTGGCGGGGCCCTCCTACGAGCAGTACTTC.

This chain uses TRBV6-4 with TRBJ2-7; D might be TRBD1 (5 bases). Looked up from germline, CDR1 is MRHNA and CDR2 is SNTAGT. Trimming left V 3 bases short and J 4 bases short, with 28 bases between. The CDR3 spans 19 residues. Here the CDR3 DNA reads TGTGCCAGCAGTGAAGGTCAGGGATCCACCCCTGCTGATAGATACGAGCAGTACTTC. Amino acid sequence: CASSEGQGSTPADRYEQYF.

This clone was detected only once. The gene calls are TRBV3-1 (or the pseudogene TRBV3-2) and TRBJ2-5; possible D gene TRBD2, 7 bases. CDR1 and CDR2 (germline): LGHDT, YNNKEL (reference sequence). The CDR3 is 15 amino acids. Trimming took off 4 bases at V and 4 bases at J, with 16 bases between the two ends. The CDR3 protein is CASSLGGPGRETQYF. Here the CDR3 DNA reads TGTGCCAGCAGCCTCGGGGGGCCGGGGCGAGAGACCCAGTACTTC.

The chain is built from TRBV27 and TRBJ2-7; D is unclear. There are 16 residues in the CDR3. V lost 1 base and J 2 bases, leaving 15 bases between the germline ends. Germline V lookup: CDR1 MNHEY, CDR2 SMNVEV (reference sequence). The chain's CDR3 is CASSLFPDVAPYEQYF. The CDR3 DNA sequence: TGTGCCAGCAGTTTATTTCCGGACGTAGCACCCTACGAGCAGTACTTC.

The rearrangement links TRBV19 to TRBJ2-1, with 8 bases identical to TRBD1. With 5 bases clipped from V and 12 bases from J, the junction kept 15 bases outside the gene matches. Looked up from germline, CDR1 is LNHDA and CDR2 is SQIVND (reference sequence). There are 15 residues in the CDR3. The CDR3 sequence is CASSYPQGGQVWQFF. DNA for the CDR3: TGTGCCAGTAGTTACCCACAGGGGGGTCAGGTGTGGCAGTTCTTC.

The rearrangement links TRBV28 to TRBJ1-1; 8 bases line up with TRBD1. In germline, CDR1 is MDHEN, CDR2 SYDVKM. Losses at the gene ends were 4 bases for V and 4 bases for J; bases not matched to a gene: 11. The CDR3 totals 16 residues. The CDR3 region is CASSSPWAGGGTEAFF. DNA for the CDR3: TGTGCCAGCAGTTCCCCATGGGCAGGGGGCGGCACTGAAGCTTTCTTT.

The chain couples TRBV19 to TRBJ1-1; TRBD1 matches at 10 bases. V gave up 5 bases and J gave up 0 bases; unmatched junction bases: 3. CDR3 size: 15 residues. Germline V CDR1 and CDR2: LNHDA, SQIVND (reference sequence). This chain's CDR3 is CASSRQGALNTEAFF. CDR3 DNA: TGTGCCAGTAGTCGACAGGGGGCACTGAACACTGAAGCTTTCTTT.

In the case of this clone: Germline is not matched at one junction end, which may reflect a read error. The CDR3 spells CASSLVGYPKGF. The CDR3 DNA reads TGTGCCAGCAGCTTAGTCGGGTACCCCAAGGGTTTT. This chain links TRBV7-2 with TRBJ2-3; no clear D. The CDR3 is 12 residues long. Germline assignment: CDR1 SGHTA and CDR2 FQGNSA.

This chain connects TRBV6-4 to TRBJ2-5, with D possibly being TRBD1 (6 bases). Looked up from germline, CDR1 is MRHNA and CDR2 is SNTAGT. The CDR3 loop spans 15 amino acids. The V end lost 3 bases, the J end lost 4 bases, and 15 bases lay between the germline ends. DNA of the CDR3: TGTGCCAGCAGTGAGGGTAACAGGGTCTCAGAGACCCAGTACTTC. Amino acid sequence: CASSEGNRVSETQYF.

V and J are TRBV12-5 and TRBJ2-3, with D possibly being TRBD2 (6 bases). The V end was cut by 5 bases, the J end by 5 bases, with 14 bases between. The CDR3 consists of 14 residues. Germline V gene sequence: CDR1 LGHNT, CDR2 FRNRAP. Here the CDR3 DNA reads TGTGCTAGTGGTCCCTTGGGGGGAGTAGATACGCAGTATTTT. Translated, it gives CASGPLGGVDTQYF.

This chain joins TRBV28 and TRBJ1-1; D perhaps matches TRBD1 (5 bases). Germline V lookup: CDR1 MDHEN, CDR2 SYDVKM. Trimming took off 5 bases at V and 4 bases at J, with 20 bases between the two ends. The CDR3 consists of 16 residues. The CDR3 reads CASSGSPDRGGTEAFF. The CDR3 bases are TGTGCCAGCAGTGGTAGTCCAGACCGGGGGGGCACTGAAGCTTTCTTT.

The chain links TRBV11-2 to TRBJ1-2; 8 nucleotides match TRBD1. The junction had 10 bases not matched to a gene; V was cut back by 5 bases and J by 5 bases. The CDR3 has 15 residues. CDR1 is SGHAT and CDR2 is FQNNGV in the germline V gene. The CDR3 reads CASSQSWTGRYGYTF. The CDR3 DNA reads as TGTGCCAGCAGCCAGAGTTGGACAGGGAGGTATGGCTACACCTTC.

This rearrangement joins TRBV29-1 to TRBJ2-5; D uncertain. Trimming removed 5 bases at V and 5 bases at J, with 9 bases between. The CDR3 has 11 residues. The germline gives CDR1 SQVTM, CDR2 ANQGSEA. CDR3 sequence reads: CSVCLSETQYF. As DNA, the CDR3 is TGCAGCGTTTGTCTTTCCGAGACCCAGTACTTC. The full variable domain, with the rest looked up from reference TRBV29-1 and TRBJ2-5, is SAVISQKPSRDICQRGTSLTIQCQVDSQVTMMFWYRQQPGQSLTLIATANQGSEATYESGFVIDKFPISRPNLTFSTLTVSNMSPEDSSIYLCSVCLSETQYFGPGTRLLVL.

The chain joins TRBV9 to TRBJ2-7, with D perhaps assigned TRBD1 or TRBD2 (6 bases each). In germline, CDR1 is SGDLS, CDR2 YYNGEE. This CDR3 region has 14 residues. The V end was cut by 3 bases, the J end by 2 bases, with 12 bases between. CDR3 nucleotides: TGTGCCAGCAGCGCCGGGGGCCCCACCTACGAGCAGTACTTC. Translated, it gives CASSAGGPTYEQYF.

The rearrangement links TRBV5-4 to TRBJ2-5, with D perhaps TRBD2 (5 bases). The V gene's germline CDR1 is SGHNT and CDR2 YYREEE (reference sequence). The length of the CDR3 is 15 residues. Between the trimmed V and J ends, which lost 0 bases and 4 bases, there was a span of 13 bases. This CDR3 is CASSLARVEGETQYF. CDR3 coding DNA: TGTGCCAGCAGCTTGGCGAGGGTGGAAGGAGAGACCCAGTACTTC.

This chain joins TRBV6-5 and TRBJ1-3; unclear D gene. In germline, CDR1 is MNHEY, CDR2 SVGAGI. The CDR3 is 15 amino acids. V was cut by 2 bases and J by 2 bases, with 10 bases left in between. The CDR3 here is CASSYGFPAGNTIYF. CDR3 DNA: TGTGCCAGCAGTTACGGCTTTCCCGCTGGAAACACCATATATTTT.

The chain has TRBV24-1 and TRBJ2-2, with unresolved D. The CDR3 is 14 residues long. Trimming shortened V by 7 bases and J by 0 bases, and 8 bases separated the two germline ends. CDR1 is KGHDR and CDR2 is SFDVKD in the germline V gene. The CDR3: CATRSSANTGELFF. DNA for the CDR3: TGTGCCACCAGGTCGTCCGCGAACACCGGGGAGCTGTTTTTT.

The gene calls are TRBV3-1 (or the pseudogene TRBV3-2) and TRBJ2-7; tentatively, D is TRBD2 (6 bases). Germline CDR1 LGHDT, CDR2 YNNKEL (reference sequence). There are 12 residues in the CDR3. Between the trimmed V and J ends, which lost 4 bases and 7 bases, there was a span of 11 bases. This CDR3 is CASSPIGGEQYF. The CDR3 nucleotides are TGTGCCAGCAGCCCCATCGGAGGGGAGCAGTACTTC.

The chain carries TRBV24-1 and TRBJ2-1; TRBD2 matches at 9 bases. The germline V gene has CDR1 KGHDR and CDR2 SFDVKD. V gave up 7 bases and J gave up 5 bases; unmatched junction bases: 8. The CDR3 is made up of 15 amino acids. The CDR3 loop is CATRAGGPPDNEQFF. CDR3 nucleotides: TGTGCCACCAGGGCGGGAGGGCCCCCCGACAATGAGCAGTTCTTC.